Listed below are T cell receptor beta chains from one sample, sequenced in a study of blood T cell repertoires in COVID-19. Only in-frame clones appear in the TCRdb table, and some are missing; sequencing was by immunoSEQ multiplex PCR. The sample holds around 150,000 clones, approximately 83% seen once. What was sequenced was PBMCs or T cells enriched from blood (not recorded which). The receptors derive from a woman aged 60-75 years who had recovered from COVID-19. Both conserved end residues are part of each CDR3. D genes are given only for firm matches. The size of a clone is reported for some rows only, either as once, few or many, or as a class for expanded clones.

D gene: .; J gene: TRBJ1-2; clone size: once; V gene: TRBV6-6; CDR3 protein: CASLPGTNYGYTF; CDR3 DNA: TGTGCCAGCCTTCCAGGAACGAACTATGGCTACACCTTC
D gene: .; J gene: TRBJ1-4; clone size: few; V gene: TRBV28; CDR3 protein: CASRTLRFATNEKLFF; CDR3 DNA: TGTGCCAGCAGGACCTTGAGGTTTGCAACTAATGAAAAACTGTTTTTT
D gene: .; J gene: TRBJ2-5; clone size: .; V gene: TRBV19; CDR3 protein: CASSIRVGETQYF; CDR3 DNA: TGTGCCAGTAGTATTCGGGTCGGAGAGACCCAGTACTTC
D gene: .; J gene: TRBJ1-6; clone size: once; V gene: TRBV18; CDR3 protein: CASSPSSESPLHF; CDR3 DNA: TGTGCCAGCTCACCAAGTTCAGAATCACCCCTCCACTTT
D gene: .; J gene: TRBJ1-1; clone size: .; V gene: TRBV12-3/TRBV12-4; CDR3 protein: CASSLGERIKAFF; CDR3 DNA: TGTGCCAGCAGTTTAGGCGAGCGTATTAAAGCTTTCTTT
D gene: .; J gene: TRBJ2-2; clone size: .; V gene: TRBV19; CDR3 protein: CASSILTTANTGELFF; CDR3 DNA: TGTGCCAGTAGTATTTTGACTACTGCGAACACCGGGGAGCTGTTTTTT
D gene: .; J gene: TRBJ2-7; clone size: .; V gene: TRBV5-1; CDR3 protein: CASSFFMGGSYEQYF; CDR3 DNA: TGCGCCAGCAGCTTTTTTATGGGGGGTTCGTACGAGCAGTACTTC
D gene: .; J gene: TRBJ1-5; clone size: .; V gene: TRBV27; CDR3 protein: CASSLSQGSNQPQHF; CDR3 DNA: TGTGCCAGCAGTTTATCACAGGGTAGCAATCAGCCCCAGCATTTT
D gene: TRBD1; J gene: TRBJ1-5; clone size: .; V gene: TRBV18; CDR3 protein: CASSLQGQGSNQPQHF; CDR3 DNA: TGTGCCAGCTCACTTCAGGGACAGGGGAGCAATCAGCCCCAGCATTTT
D gene: .; J gene: TRBJ1-5; clone size: .; V gene: TRBV19; CDR3 protein: CASSIGRRGGPQHF; CDR3 DNA: TGTGCCAGTAGTATAGGAAGGAGAGGGGGGCCCCAGCATTTT
D gene: TRBD1; J gene: TRBJ2-1; clone size: .; V gene: TRBV19; CDR3 protein: CASSIGRGQVLFF; CDR3 DNA: TGTGCCAGTAGTATAGGGCGGGGACAGGTGCTGTTCTTC
D gene: .; J gene: TRBJ2-1; clone size: .; V gene: TRBV11-2; CDR3 protein: CASSLDQGAQFF; CDR3 DNA: TGTGCCAGCAGCTTAGACCAGGGCGCACAGTTCTTC
D gene: .; J gene: TRBJ1-2; clone size: .; V gene: TRBV19; CDR3 protein: CASTNIYRAHGYTF; CDR3 DNA: TGTGCCAGTACGAACATTTACAGGGCTCATGGCTACACCTTC
D gene: TRBD1; J gene: TRBJ2-5; clone size: .; V gene: TRBV30; CDR3 protein: CAWSVGTGGLETQYF; CDR3 DNA: TGTGCCTGGAGTGTCGGGACAGGGGGTTTGGAGACCCAGTACTTC
D gene: TRBD2; J gene: TRBJ2-3; clone size: .; V gene: TRBV30; CDR3 protein: CAWSIASGSGTQYF; CDR3 DNA: TGTGCCTGGAGTATAGCTAGCGGGAGTGGCACGCAGTATTTT
D gene: .; J gene: TRBJ2-3; clone size: .; V gene: TRBV28; CDR3 protein: CASSSRGSMTDTQYF; CDR3 DNA: TGTGCCAGCAGTTCCCGGGGTAGTATGACAGATACGCAGTATTTT
D gene: TRBD2; J gene: TRBJ2-7; clone size: .; V gene: TRBV6-6; CDR3 protein: CASRPSGTYEQYF; CDR3 DNA: TGTGCCAGCCGCCCTAGCGGAACCTACGAGCAGTACTTC
D gene: .; J gene: TRBJ1-3; clone size: .; V gene: TRBV3-1/TRBV3-2; CDR3 protein: CASSQDSMSGNTIYF; CDR3 DNA: TGTGCCAGCAGCCAAGATAGCATGTCTGGAAACACCATATATTTT
D gene: .; J gene: TRBJ1-5; clone size: .; V gene: TRBV30; CDR3 protein: CAWSATTGNQPQHF; CDR3 DNA: TGTGCCTGGAGCGCGACGACAGGCAATCAGCCCCAGCATTTT
D gene: .; J gene: TRBJ1-1; clone size: .; V gene: TRBV2; CDR3 protein: CASRNLLRQGEAFF; CDR3 DNA: TGTGCCAGCAGGAACCTTCTGCGTCAGGGTGAAGCTTTCTTT
D gene: .; J gene: TRBJ2-7; clone size: .; V gene: TRBV5-1; CDR3 protein: CASSMQGYEQYF; CDR3 DNA: TGCGCCAGCAGCATGCAGGGGTACGAGCAGTACTTC
D gene: TRBD1; J gene: TRBJ2-1; clone size: .; V gene: TRBV27; CDR3 protein: CASSLNRGPEQFF; CDR3 DNA: TGTGCCAGCAGTTTAAACAGGGGGCCCGAGCAGTTCTTC
D gene: TRBD1; J gene: TRBJ1-4; clone size: .; V gene: TRBV2; CDR3 protein: CASSDPRTGYEKLFF; CDR3 DNA: TGTGCCAGCAGTGATCCCCGGACAGGGTATGAAAAACTGTTTTTT
D gene: .; J gene: TRBJ1-5; clone size: .; V gene: TRBV29-1; CDR3 protein: CSVGEAAGNQPQHF; CDR3 DNA: TGCAGCGTGGGAGAGGCTGCGGGCAATCAGCCCCAGCATTTT
D gene: .; J gene: TRBJ1-3; clone size: once; V gene: TRBV28; CDR3 protein: CATDTPGNTIYF; CDR3 DNA: TGTGCCACCGACACTCCTGGAAACACCATATATTTT
D gene: TRBD2; J gene: TRBJ2-3; clone size: .; V gene: TRBV9; CDR3 protein: CASSVVGGAADTQYF; CDR3 DNA: TGTGCCAGCAGCGTAGTCGGGGGGGCGGCAGATACGCAGTATTTT
D gene: .; J gene: TRBJ1-3; clone size: .; V gene: TRBV5-1; CDR3 protein: CASSLGTFRGNTIYF; CDR3 DNA: TGCGCCAGCAGCTTGGGGACATTCCGAGGAAACACCATATATTTT
D gene: TRBD1; J gene: TRBJ2-7; clone size: .; V gene: TRBV11-2; CDR3 protein: CASSLAPRWDSYEQYF; CDR3 DNA: TGTGCCAGCAGCTTAGCCCCACGTTGGGACAGCTACGAGCAGTACTTC
D gene: .; J gene: TRBJ1-1; clone size: .; V gene: TRBV5-6; CDR3 protein: CASSWGRLNTEAFF; CDR3 DNA: TGTGCCAGCAGCTGGGGCCGCCTGAACACTGAAGCTTTCTTT
D gene: .; J gene: TRBJ1-1; clone size: .; V gene: TRBV29-1; CDR3 protein: CSATGFLNTEAFF; CDR3 DNA: TGCAGCGCCACAGGGTTCCTGAACACTGAAGCTTTCTTT
D gene: .; J gene: TRBJ2-7; clone size: .; V gene: TRBV7-9; CDR3 protein: CASSLVGAGGSYEQYF; CDR3 DNA: TGTGCCAGCAGCTTAGTTGGCGCAGGAGGCTCCTACGAGCAGTACTTC
D gene: TRBD1; J gene: TRBJ1-2; clone size: few; V gene: TRBV18; CDR3 protein: CASSGQGLGYTF; CDR3 DNA: TGTGCCAGCTCAGGACAGGGCCTGGGCTACACCTTC
D gene: .; J gene: TRBJ2-1; clone size: .; V gene: TRBV7-9; CDR3 protein: CASSIGTHNEQFF; CDR3 DNA: TGTGCCAGCAGCATCGGGACTCACAATGAGCAGTTCTTC
D gene: .; J gene: TRBJ2-3; clone size: .; V gene: TRBV28; CDR3 protein: CASSQAGVAGTQYF; CDR3 DNA: TGTGCCAGCAGCCAGGCCGGGGTAGCAGGTACGCAGTATTTT
D gene: .; J gene: TRBJ1-6; clone size: .; V gene: TRBV10-2; CDR3 protein: CASSETKRGSPLHF; CDR3 DNA: TGCGCCAGCAGTGAGACTAAGCGGGGTTCACCCCTCCACTTT
D gene: .; J gene: TRBJ2-2; clone size: .; V gene: TRBV29-1; CDR3 protein: CSVEGQNTGELFF; CDR3 DNA: TGCAGCGTTGAGGGGCAGAACACCGGGGAGCTGTTTTTT
D gene: .; J gene: TRBJ1-1; clone size: .; V gene: TRBV5-1; CDR3 protein: CASSLGAGNTEAFF; CDR3 DNA: TGCGCCAGCAGCTTGGGGGCGGGGAACACTGAAGCTTTCTTT
D gene: TRBD1; J gene: TRBJ2-7; clone size: few; V gene: TRBV12-3/TRBV12-4; CDR3 protein: CASSTGKSYEQYF; CDR3 DNA: TGTGCCAGTTCGACAGGGAAGTCCTACGAGCAGTACTTC
D gene: TRBD1; J gene: TRBJ1-1; clone size: .; V gene: TRBV18; CDR3 protein: CASSVGQALNTEAFF; CDR3 DNA: TGTGCCAGCTCCGTGGGACAGGCCCTGAACACTGAAGCTTTCTTT
D gene: TRBD1; J gene: TRBJ2-5; clone size: .; V gene: TRBV28; CDR3 protein: CASSSRDRGLGTQYF; CDR3 DNA: TGTGCCAGCAGTTCCCGGGACAGGGGGCTCGGGACCCAGTACTTC
D gene: TRBD1; J gene: TRBJ2-7; clone size: .; V gene: TRBV28; CDR3 protein: CASRAGGTGGGSFYEQYF; CDR3 DNA: TGTGCCAGCAGGGCGGGCGGGACAGGGGGTGGTTCTTTTTACGAGCAGTACTTC
D gene: .; J gene: TRBJ2-3; clone size: .; V gene: TRBV4-1; CDR3 protein: CASSQGRRDGTDTQYF; CDR3 DNA: TGCGCCAGCAGCCAAGGAAGGAGGGATGGCACAGATACGCAGTATTTT
D gene: TRBD1; J gene: TRBJ1-1; clone size: .; V gene: TRBV18; CDR3 protein: CASSPTGQLNTEAFF; CDR3 DNA: TGTGCCAGCTCACCGACGGGACAGCTGAACACTGAAGCTTTCTTT
D gene: .; J gene: TRBJ1-5; clone size: .; V gene: TRBV4-2; CDR3 protein: CASSQVDGLLDQPQHF; CDR3 DNA: TGTGCCAGCAGCCAAGTAGACGGACTTTTGGATCAGCCCCAGCATTTT
D gene: TRBD1; J gene: TRBJ1-6; clone size: .; V gene: TRBV5-1; CDR3 protein: CASSSGQGESPLHF; CDR3 DNA: TGCGCCAGCAGCTCGGGACAGGGAGAATCACCCCTCCACTTT
D gene: TRBD2; J gene: TRBJ2-7; clone size: .; V gene: TRBV28; CDR3 protein: CASNPGVQRETYEQYF; CDR3 DNA: TGTGCCAGCAACCCCGGGGTGCAGCGGGAGACTTACGAGCAGTACTTC
D gene: TRBD1; J gene: TRBJ1-1; clone size: .; V gene: TRBV3-1/TRBV3-2; CDR3 protein: CASSQGVLGQGGLAFF; CDR3 DNA: TGTGCCAGCAGCCAAGGCGTGCTAGGACAGGGTGGATTGGCTTTCTTT
D gene: .; J gene: TRBJ2-1; clone size: .; V gene: TRBV7-3; CDR3 protein: CASSFTVDNEQFF; CDR3 DNA: TGTGCCAGCAGCTTTACGGTCGACAATGAGCAGTTCTTC
D gene: TRBD2; J gene: TRBJ2-4; clone size: .; V gene: TRBV10-1; CDR3 protein: CASGLKAGVTKNIQYF; CDR3 DNA: TGCGCCAGCGGCCTGAAAGCGGGAGTAACCAAAAACATTCAGTACTTC
D gene: .; J gene: TRBJ1-2; clone size: .; V gene: TRBV25-1; CDR3 protein: CASRIQGRGYTF; CDR3 DNA: TGTGCCAGCAGGATACAGGGACGCGGCTACACCTTC
D gene: TRBD2; J gene: TRBJ2-4; clone size: .; V gene: TRBV9; CDR3 protein: CASTPGVSSGIQYF; CDR3 DNA: TGTGCCAGCACCCCCGGGGTTTCTAGCGGCATTCAGTACTTC
D gene: TRBD1; J gene: TRBJ2-7; clone size: .; V gene: TRBV5-1; CDR3 protein: CASSRDRGHEQYF; CDR3 DNA: TGCGCCAGCAGCCGGGACAGGGGGCACGAGCAGTACTTC
D gene: TRBD2; J gene: TRBJ2-7; clone size: .; V gene: TRBV4-1; CDR3 protein: CASSQEIGLAGGLSSYEQYF; CDR3 DNA: TGCGCCAGCAGCCAAGAAATAGGACTAGCGGGAGGCCTTAGCTCCTACGAGCAGTACTTC
D gene: .; J gene: TRBJ1-1; clone size: .; V gene: TRBV10-3; CDR3 protein: CAIKDTNTEAFF; CDR3 DNA: TGTGCCATCAAGGACACCAACACTGAAGCTTTCTTT
D gene: TRBD1; J gene: TRBJ1-1; clone size: .; V gene: TRBV7-6; CDR3 protein: CASSVRGPNTEAFF; CDR3 DNA: TGTGCCAGCAGCGTCAGGGGGCCGAACACTGAAGCTTTCTTT